The next 13 T cell receptor beta chains were all read from a single sample in a study of cytomegalovirus exposure and HLA in healthy donors. Produced via immunoSEQ multiplex PCR; TCRdb's table is partial and in-frame only. The sample records 200,000 to 300,000 clones, about 88% being singletons. The sample comprised PBMCs. Receptors were obtained from a man younger than 35 in good health and CMV-seropositive.

The rearrangement links TRBV2 to TRBJ1-5, with 7 bases identical to TRBD1. CDR1 and CDR2 from the germline V gene are SNHLY and FYNNEI. Losses at the gene ends were 6 bases for V and 7 bases for J; bases not matched to a gene: 9. CDR3 size: 14 residues. The CDR3 region has the DNA TGTGCCAGCAGATGGGACAGTTCACGCCAGCCCCAGCATTTT. It encodes CASRWDSSRQPQHF.

This chain connects TRBV15 to TRBJ1-1; 9 nucleotides line up with TRBD1. The CDR3 covers 15 residues. Trimming cost V 6 bases and J 4 bases; bases outside gene matches: 9. The germline V gene has CDR1 LNHNV and CDR2 YYDKDF (reference sequence). CDR3 coding DNA: TGTGCCACCAGGGAACAGGGGGCTCTAGGCACTGAAGCTTTCTTT. This sequence encodes CATREQGALGTEAFF.

The gene calls are TRBV11-2 and TRBJ2-1; 10 nucleotides match TRBD2. The CDR3 runs to 17 residues. With V trimmed by 1 base and J by 7 bases, 10 bases remained unmatched. Germline loops: CDR1 SGHAT, CDR2 FQNNGV. CDR3 nucleotide sequence: TGTGCCAGCAGCTTAGGATTCGGGACTAGCGCTGTAAATGAGCAGTTCTTC. As protein: CASSLGFGTSAVNEQFF. The whole variable domain, remainder taken from reference TRBV11-2 and TRBJ2-1, is EAGVAQSPRYKIIEKRQSVAFWCNPISGHATLYWYQQILGQGPKLLIQFQNNGVVDDSQLPKDRFSAERLKGVDSTLKIQPAKLEDSAVYLCASSLGFGTSAVNEQFFGPGTRLTVL.

The chain couples TRBV15 to TRBJ1-2; 10 bases fit TRBD1. With V trimmed by 5 bases and J by 4 bases, 4 bases remained unmatched. Germline CDR1 and CDR2: LNHNV and YYDKDF (reference sequence). The CDR3 sequence is 14 residues long. This CDR3 is CATSRQGAGYGYTF. In DNA, the CDR3 is TGTGCCACCAGCCGACAGGGGGCGGGCTATGGCTACACCTTC.

This rearrangement joins TRBV9 to TRBJ1-5; possibly TRBD1 for D (6 bases). V lost 3 bases and J 1 base, leaving 11 bases between the germline ends. The CDR3 spans 15 residues. Germline V gene data show CDR1 as SGDLS and CDR2 as YYNGEE. The CDR3 loop is CASSAAGQSNQPQHF. The CDR3 DNA is TGTGCCAGCAGCGCCGCGGGACAAAGCAATCAGCCCCAGCATTTT.

J is TRBJ2-7 and V is TRBV4-1; D is tentatively TRBD1 or TRBD2 (5 bases each). This CDR3 spans 15 amino acids. The V end lost 4 bases, the J end lost 7 bases, and 20 bases lay between the germline ends. Germline CDR1 and CDR2: MGHRA and YSYEKL. CDR3 residues: CASSLNTGTLGEQYF. The CDR3 nucleotides read TGCGCCAGCAGCCTGAATACCGGGACCCTAGGGGAGCAGTACTTC.

The chain carries TRBV19 and TRBJ2-3; D is ambiguous. Trimming cost V 6 bases and J 3 bases, with 7 bases left between them. CDR1 and CDR2 (germline): LNHDA, SQIVND (reference sequence). The CDR3 consists of 12 residues. This CDR3 is CASSRRTDTQYF. The CDR3 DNA follows: TGTGCCAGTAGCCGGCGGACAGATACGCAGTATTTT.

The V and J genes are TRBV6-5 and TRBJ1-2; 7 bases are shared with TRBD1. The CDR3 is 15 residues long. The germline gives CDR1 MNHEY, CDR2 SVGAGI. The V segment lost 4 bases and the J segment 2 bases; nucleotides outside the gene matches: 7. The CDR3 protein is CASSSQGGRNYGYTF. The CDR3 DNA reads as TGTGCCAGCAGTTCCCAGGGGGGAAGGAACTATGGCTACACCTTC.

In DNA, the CDR3 is TGTGCCAGCAGCTTCCCTAGCGGGGAGTACACAGATACGCAGTATTTT. As protein: CASSFPSGEYTDTQYF. V usage is TRBV7-9 and J usage is TRBJ2-3; 9 bases match TRBD2. The junction had 6 bases not matched to a gene; V was cut back by 3 bases and J by 2 bases. This CDR3 spans 16 amino acids. Germline V gene data show CDR1 as SEHNR and CDR2 as FQNEAQ (reference sequence).

The rearrangement uses TRBV6-6 and TRBJ1-2; D remains ambiguous. The CDR3 is 10 residues long. Germline lookup yields CDR1 MNHNY and CDR2 SVGAGI (reference sequence). The germline V and J ends were trimmed by 9 bases and 1 base, with 3 bases remaining between them. The CDR3: CASRNYGYTF. The CDR3 nucleotides read TGTGCCAGTCGTAACTATGGCTACACCTTC.

The V and J genes are TRBV7-9 and TRBJ2-3; D not certain. The V gene's germline CDR1 is SEHNR and CDR2 FQNEAQ (reference sequence). The CDR3 sequence is 14 residues long. V gave up 3 bases and J gave up 2 bases, with 9 bases separating them. The CDR3 sequence is CASSFVLYTDTQYF. The CDR3 DNA reads TGTGCCAGCAGCTTCGTGTTGTACACAGATACGCAGTATTTT.

In this sample, this clone turned up a few times. This chain links TRBV11-2 with TRBJ2-7; D unclear. The germline CDR1 and CDR2 sequences are SGHAT and FQNNGV. Between the trimmed V and J ends, which lost 2 bases and 5 bases, there was a span of 4 bases. The CDR3 has 11 amino acids. In DNA form, the CDR3 reads TGTGCCAGCAGCTTACAGGACGAGCAGTACTTC. It translates to CASSLQDEQYF. Variable domain in full (rest from reference TRBV11-2 and TRBJ2-7): EAGVAQSPRYKIIEKRQSVAFWCNPISGHATLYWYQQILGQGPKLLIQFQNNGVVDDSQLPKDRFSAERLKGVDSTLKIQPAKLEDSAVYLCASSLQDEQYFGPGTRLTVT.

This clone was observed at least ten times. The rearrangement joins TRBV9 to TRBJ1-2; no clear D. Trimming removed 0 bases from V and 0 bases from J, with 6 bases in between. The CDR3 runs 14 residues. Germline values: CDR1 SGDLS, CDR2 YYNGEE. Here the CDR3 reads CASSVERSNYGYTF. The CDR3 DNA sequence: TGTGCCAGCAGCGTAGAACGGTCTAACTATGGCTACACCTTC.